This record covers a single TCR beta chain. Its antigen is unidentified. Arm-PCR of CDR3 regions with iRepertoire HTBI primers generated TCR beta libraries. TCRdb re-analysed the multiplex PCR reads in MiXCR, keeping a single row per CDR3 protein. In the table there are approximately 230,000 distinct CDR3 sequences, 18% of which are singletons. These data originate in a study of regulatory T cells in long-lasting Graves disease. About the research overall: Graves' patients diagnosed newly had used antithyroid drugs under 3 months.

V was pared by 7 bases and J by 8 bases, with 20 bases between. Germline loops: CDR1 LNHDA, CDR2 SQIVND (reference sequence). The CDR3 spans 14 residues. Overall study findings and caveats: Newly diagnosed disease favored TRBV20-1 and TRBJ2-1 over persistent disease.

Time point here: newly diagnosed GD, antithyroid drugs for less than 3 months. Construction of the TCR library relied on RNA isolated from PBMCs. The TCR was taken from a female donor with Graves disease. The chain links TRBV19 to TRBJ1-2, with D possibly matching TRBD1 (5 bases). Source: peripheral blood mononuclear cells (PBMCs), taken at new diagnosis, from a patient treated with antithyroid drugs. CDR3 loop: CASTPPGSWGGYTF. DNA for the CDR3: TGTGCCAGTACTCCACCGGGTAGCTGGGGCGGCTACACCTTC. The full variable domain, its missing parts supplied by reference TRBV19 and TRBJ1-2, is DGGITQSPKYLFRKEGQNVTLSCEQNLNHDAMYWYRQDPGQGLRLIYYSQIVNDFQKGDIAEGYSVSREKKESFPLTVTSAQKNPTAFYLCASTPPGSWGGYTFGSGTRLTVV.